This TCR beta chain came from a study of T cell responses to AZD1222 COVID-19 vaccine (dated by TCRdb to about 2021). Turning to the overall study: Because spike-specific TCR depth and breadth did not differ between the two schedules, AZD1222 recipients who got a second dose at roughly 4 weeks were pooled with those who got a second dose at roughly 12 weeks. TCR sequencing covered more than 230 trial participants: 200 to 210 given two doses of AZD1222 and around 26 given two doses of MenACWY control vaccine. Trial participants were enrolled into age subgroups of 18-55, 56-69 and 70-plus years, which contained 148, 28 and 57 TCR-sequenced participants, respectively. Overall study outcomes, separate from this receptor: Nearly half of unique spike-specific TCRs reportedly recognized epitopes outside regions mutated in the B.1.351 and B.1.1.7 variants. A significant rise in spike-specific TCR breadth and depth was observed after two AZD1222 doses relative to day 0 and relative to MenACWY recipients. Most participants were white British and females outnumbered males, and the authors suggested that clonal diversity may have been underestimated. In the small 56-69-year group, the increase in depth fell short of significance, most likely because of low power. Conclusions about previously exposed vaccinees are limited because only six or seven AZD1222 recipients were SARS-CoV-2 seropositive at baseline. Because no day 14 peak-response samples were available, the repertoires could be characterized only after the peak T cell response. Vaccine-associated CD4 TCRs spanned the whole spike protein, with dominant responses in regions 160-218 and 743-854.

Comments on this clone: Its target antigen remains unknown. Qualities for individual bases were not recorded, and no much larger clone is one base off.

The CDR3 starts with the cysteine, ends with the phenylalanine, and has 13 residues. The kept DNA is CDR3 alone, 39 bases in frame from the first base. Taken from the germline V gene, the CDR1 and CDR2 loops are MNHEY and SVGAGI. The trim is 8 bases for V and 1 base for J, with a gap of 9 bases between the germline ends. According to the study, the label for this sample's time point signals: baseline before first vaccination. Vaccinee samples came from UK trials COV001 and COV002, including a single-blind randomized controlled phase 2/3 trial of AZD1222 (ChAdOx1 nCoV-19) in healthy adults. Trial participant PBMC samples were collected at day 0 and day 28 after the second dose for TCRbeta chain sequencing. The CDR3 regions of human TCRbeta chains were analyzed by immunosequencing. As for the original processing: Repertoire TCRs were checked for matches against a reference library of SARS-CoV-2-specific TCRs that had been generated using the MIRA antigen-specificity platform. Breadth was defined as the fraction of unique TCRs that were SARS-CoV-2-associated, and depth was defined as the fraction of total T cells that were SARS-CoV-2-associated. Using the MIRA data, each spike-specific TCR was mapped to the spike region that the TCR reacts to and placed in a CD4 or CD8 class. Log10-transformed breadth and depth values were compared by one-way ANOVA with Sidak's multiple comparisons tests. The table was pulled from immuneACCESS by TCRdb, which kept in-frame rearrangements only. Such tables lose some clones; where checked, under half of the loss comes from unresolved V genes, and the rest has no known cause. That table is the source of V, J and clone size, and D and trimming were worked out from the DNA. The table for this sample lists 100,000 to 110,000 clones; approximately 87% of them were counted only once. Jointly, the top ten make up more than 15% of the sample.

The sample was peripheral blood, taken on day 0 of AZD1222 vaccination. This TCR derives from an adult in good health. This chain is built from TRBV6-5 and TRBJ1-5, with no confidently assigned D gene. The CDR3 in this case is CASGSKSNQPQHF. Read as DNA, the sequence is TGTGCCAGCGGGAGTAAAAGCAATCAGCCCCAGCATTTT.